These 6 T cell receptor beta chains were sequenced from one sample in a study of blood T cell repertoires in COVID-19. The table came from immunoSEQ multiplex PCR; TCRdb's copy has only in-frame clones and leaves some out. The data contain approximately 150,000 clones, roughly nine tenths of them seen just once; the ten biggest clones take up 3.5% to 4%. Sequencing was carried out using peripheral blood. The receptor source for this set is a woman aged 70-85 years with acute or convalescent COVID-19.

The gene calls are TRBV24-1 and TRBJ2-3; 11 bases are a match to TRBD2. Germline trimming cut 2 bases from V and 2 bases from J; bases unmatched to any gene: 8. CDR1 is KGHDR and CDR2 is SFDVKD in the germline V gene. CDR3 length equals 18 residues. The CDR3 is CATSDSTSLAGDTDTQYF. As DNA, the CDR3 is TGTGCCACCAGTGATTCGACTTCACTAGCGGGAGACACAGATACGCAGTATTTT.

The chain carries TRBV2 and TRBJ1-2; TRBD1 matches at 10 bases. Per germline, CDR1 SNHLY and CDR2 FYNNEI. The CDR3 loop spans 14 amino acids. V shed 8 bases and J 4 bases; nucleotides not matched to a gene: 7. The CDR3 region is CASVDRGLGYGYTF. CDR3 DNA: TGTGCCAGCGTAGACAGGGGGCTGGGCTATGGCTACACCTTC.

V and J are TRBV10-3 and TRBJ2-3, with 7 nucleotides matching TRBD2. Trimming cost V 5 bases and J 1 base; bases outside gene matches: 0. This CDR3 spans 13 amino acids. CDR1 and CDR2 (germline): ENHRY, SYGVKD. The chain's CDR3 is CAISSGGTDTQYF. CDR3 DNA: TGTGCCATCAGTAGCGGGGGCACAGATACGCAGTATTTT.

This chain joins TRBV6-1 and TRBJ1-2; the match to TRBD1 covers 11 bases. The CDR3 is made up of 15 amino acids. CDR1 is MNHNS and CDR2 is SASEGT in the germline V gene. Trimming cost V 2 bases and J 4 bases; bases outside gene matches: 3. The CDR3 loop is CASSEPGTGGYGYTF. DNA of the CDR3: TGTGCCAGCAGTGAACCCGGGACAGGGGGCTATGGCTACACCTTC.

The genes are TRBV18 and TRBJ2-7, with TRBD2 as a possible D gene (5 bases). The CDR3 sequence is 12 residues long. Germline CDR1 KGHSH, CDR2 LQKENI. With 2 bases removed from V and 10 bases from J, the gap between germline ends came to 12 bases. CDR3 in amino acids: CASSPGGAVQYF. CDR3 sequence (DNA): TGTGCCAGCTCACCAGGAGGAGCGGTTCAGTACTTC.

CDR3: CASSIQGAYGYTF. CDR3 sequence (DNA): TGTGCCAGCAGCATACAGGGGGCCTATGGCTACACCTTC. The rearrangement joins TRBV5-8 to TRBJ1-2, with 9 bases identical to TRBD1. CDR1 and CDR2 (germline): SGHTS, YDEGEE. The CDR3 runs to 13 residues. J lost 4 bases, V lost 4 bases, and 2 bases had no gene match.